The 27 T cell receptor beta chains presented below share a single source sample, sequenced in a study of blood T cells in healthy people across ages. Next came a second PCR, run for roughly 6 to 11 cycles, which used a sample-barcoded 5' primer along with a J-beta primer mix. TCRdb recomputed calls from the 5' RACE reads with MiXCR, one row per CDR3 protein. The sample shows 1.5 million to 2 million distinct CDR3 sequences, around 50% of them seen only once. Sample: blood. The receptors were gathered from a woman aged 40 to 55 in good health.

This clonotype occurred a few times. V is TRBV4-3 and J is TRBJ2-3; D remains unclear. The CDR3 loop spans 14 amino acids. V lost 0 bases to trimming and J lost 2 bases, with 6 bases between them. Germline lookup yields CDR1 LGHNA and CDR2 YSLEER. The CDR3 loop reads CASSQEDNTDTQYF. CDR3 in DNA: TGCGCCAGCAGCCAAGAAGACAACACAGATACGCAGTATTTT.

A few counts support this clonotype. J is TRBJ2-4 and V is TRBV7-2, with D perhaps matching TRBD1 (5 bases). CDR1 and CDR2 (germline): SGHTA, FQGNSA. The ends were cut back, 8 bases at V and 3 bases at J, with 11 bases in the middle. CDR3 length: 13 amino acids. CDR3 protein: CASAGLSKNIQYF. Here the CDR3 DNA reads TGTGCCAGCGCAGGGCTCAGCAAAAACATTCAGTACTTC.

The J gene is TRBJ2-7, the V gene TRBV6-5; D is uncertain. The V and J ends lost 2 bases and 7 bases respectively, with 6 bases between them. This CDR3 is built from 11 residues. Looked up from germline, CDR1 is MNHEY and CDR2 is SVGAGI. The CDR3 nucleotides read TGTGCCAGCAGTTACCTTCAGGAGCAGTACTTC. Translated: CASSYLQEQYF.

Comments on this clonotype: One base separates it from a far larger clone, so it is likely a read error. The chain is built from TRBV9 and TRBJ2-1; D unclear. Trimming shortened V by 0 bases and J by 13 bases, and 11 bases separated the two germline ends. This CDR3 comprises 12 residues. Germline lookup yields CDR1 SGDLS and CDR2 YYNGEE. The CDR3 nucleotides read TGTGCCAGCAGCGTAGTTGGAGAGACCCAGTTCTTC. Protein sequence: CASSVVGETQFF. The whole variable domain, remainder taken from reference TRBV9 and TRBJ2-1, is DSGVTQTPKHLITATGQRVTLRCSPRSGDLSVYWYQQSLDQGLQFLIQYYNGEERAKGNILERFSAQQFPDLHSELNLSSLELGDSALYFCASSVVGETQFFGPGTRLTVL.

The chain uses TRBV7-3 and TRBJ2-1; D perhaps matches TRBD2 (6 bases). Germline values: CDR1 SGHTA, CDR2 FQGTGA. Trimming left V 1 base short and J 6 bases short, with 16 bases between. CDR3 size: 16 residues. The chain's CDR3 is CASSLILEGSGNEQFF. The CDR3 nucleotides are TGTGCCAGCAGCTTAATATTGGAGGGTAGTGGCAATGAGCAGTTCTTC.

This clonotype was picked up a small number of times. This chain joins TRBV12-3 or TRBV12-4 and TRBJ2-5; no clear D. CDR3 size: 14 residues. The V gene lost 5 bases and the J gene lost 4 bases, with 14 bases spanning the gap. The CDR3 sequence is CASSIAPDRETQYF. The CDR3 DNA is TGTGCCAGCAGTATCGCCCCAGACCGAGAGACCCAGTACTTC.

This clonotype was detected only a few times. The rearrangement joins TRBV4-1 to TRBJ2-6; D call uncertain. Looked up from germline, CDR1 is MGHRA and CDR2 is YSYEKL. The CDR3 length is 19 residues. V shed 0 bases and J shed 0 bases, with 15 bases lying between them. CDR3 region: CASSQDRERFGSGANVLTF. CDR3 DNA sequence: TGCGCCAGCAGCCAAGATCGAGAACGGTTCGGCTCTGGGGCCAACGTCCTGACTTTC.

The chain links TRBV20-1 to TRBJ2-5; 9 nucleotides match TRBD2. This CDR3 region has 18 residues. The V gene's germline CDR1 is DFQATT and CDR2 SNEGSKA (reference sequence). Trimming cost V 4 bases and J 4 bases; bases outside gene matches: 19. CDR3 coding DNA: TGCAGTGCTAAAAGGCTCCGCGGGGGGGCCCAAGGGATAGAGACCCAGTACTTC. This translates into CSAKRLRGGAQGIETQYF.

This clonotype was picked up a small number of times. This chain uses TRBV12-3 or TRBV12-4 with TRBJ2-7; 8 positions match TRBD1. This CDR3 contains 14 residues. The J segment lost 4 bases and the V segment lost 9 bases, leaving 11 bases of the junction unmatched. In DNA form, the CDR3 reads TGTGCCAGTGATTCCGGGACAGGTGCGTACGAGCAGTACTTC. It codes for CASDSGTGAYEQYF.

This clonotype has a count of ten or more. The chain has TRBV7-9 and TRBJ2-6; unclear D gene. This CDR3 region has 15 residues. Germline V gene sequence: CDR1 SEHNR, CDR2 FQNEAQ (reference sequence). V was cut by 3 bases and J by 4 bases, with 10 bases left in between. The CDR3 protein is CASSFVGSGANVLTF. The CDR3 DNA sequence: TGTGCCAGCAGCTTCGTGGGGTCCGGGGCCAACGTCCTGACTTTC.

This chain links TRBV7-8 with TRBJ1-2, with unresolved D. There are 13 residues in the CDR3. The germline V gene encodes CDR1 SGHVS and CDR2 FQNEAQ. Trimming pared 3 bases from V and 0 bases from J, leaving 5 bases between. CDR3 sequence: CASSFIPNYGYTF. In DNA form, the CDR3 reads TGTGCCAGCAGCTTCATCCCTAACTATGGCTACACCTTC.

The chain combines TRBV20-1 with TRBJ2-7; maybe TRBD2 (6 bases). The V and J ends lost 7 bases and 3 bases respectively, with 19 bases between them. Germline assignment: CDR1 DFQATT and CDR2 SNEGSKA (reference sequence). There are 14 residues in the CDR3. The chain's CDR3 is CSGIEGGGNYEQYF. CDR3 coding DNA: TGCAGTGGGATAGAAGGTGGGGGGAACTACGAGCAGTACTTC.

V is TRBV5-1 and J is TRBJ2-5; weak D call: TRBD1 (6 bases). The germline gives CDR1 SGHRS, CDR2 YFSETQ. V was shortened by 4 bases and J by 0 bases, with 13 bases between the two germline ends. The CDR3 covers 15 residues. CDR3 amino acids: CASSQAGTHQETQYF. Here the CDR3 DNA reads TGCGCCAGCAGCCAGGCCGGGACACACCAAGAGACCCAGTACTTC.

In its sample, this clonotype was seen a few times. This rearrangement joins TRBV12-3 or TRBV12-4 to TRBJ2-7; TRBD2 matches at 8 bases. The ends lost 6 bases at V and 3 bases at J; junction bases unmatched: 4. CDR3 length: 13 amino acids. This CDR3 reads CASSGGGDYEQYF. CDR3 in DNA: TGTGCCAGCAGCGGGGGGGGGGACTACGAGCAGTACTTC.

The rearrangement joins TRBV29-1 to TRBJ1-2; TRBD1 agrees at 11 bases. The CDR3 length is 13 residues. The germline CDR1 and CDR2 sequences are SQVTM and ANQGSEA. With V trimmed by 7 bases and J by 6 bases, 7 bases remained unmatched. The chain's CDR3 is CSAEGTGGNGYTF. CDR3 sequence (DNA): TGCAGCGCTGAGGGGACAGGGGGAAATGGCTACACCTTC.

The chain uses TRBV24-1 and TRBJ2-5; D is tentatively TRBD1 or TRBD2 (6 bases each). In germline, CDR1 is KGHDR, CDR2 SFDVKD. The CDR3 is 14 amino acids. V was cut by 9 bases and J by 1 base, with 14 bases left in between. CDR3 nucleotide sequence: TGTGCCACCCAGACACCGGGGGCCCAAGAGACCCAGTACTTC. Amino acids: CATQTPGAQETQYF.

The rearrangement uses TRBV20-1 and TRBJ1-1, with D perhaps TRBD1 (6 bases). This CDR3 region has 17 residues. The ends were cut back, 5 bases at V and 1 base at J, with 23 bases in the middle. CDR1 DFQATT and CDR2 SNEGSKA come from the germline V gene (reference sequence). The CDR3 nucleotides read TGCAGTGCTCGCGGCGGGGGTGGGGGCCGGACGAACACTGAAGCTTTCTTT. This translates into CSARGGGGGRTNTEAFF.

This clonotype occurred a few times. The chain uses TRBV20-1 and TRBJ2-7, with D perhaps TRBD2 (5 bases). This CDR3 spans 13 amino acids. Germline V gene lookup returns CDR1 DFQATT and CDR2 SNEGSKA (reference sequence). V lost 3 bases and J 2 bases, leaving 11 bases between the germline ends. This CDR3 reads CSARDGVTYEQYF. CDR3 bases: TGCAGTGCTAGGGACGGGGTTACCTACGAGCAGTACTTC.

This clonotype was seen many times. Written as DNA, the CDR3 is TGCAGTGCTCGAGGGGCCGCATCCTACGAGCAGTACTTC. Translated, it gives CSARGAASYEQYF. The gene calls are TRBV20-1 and TRBJ2-7; either TRBD1 or TRBD2 may fit D (5 bases each). This CDR3 is built from 13 residues. Per the germline V gene, CDR1 is DFQATT and CDR2 is SNEGSKA (reference sequence). Trimming pared 5 bases from V and 1 base from J, leaving 12 bases between.

The J gene is TRBJ2-5, the V gene TRBV27, with 11 bases that match TRBD2. This CDR3 is 17 amino acids long. The trim removed 5 bases at V and 7 bases at J, leaving 15 bases unmatched. Germline values: CDR1 MNHEY, CDR2 SMNVEV (reference sequence). The CDR3 region is CASSPPRLAGGKRTQYF. Here the CDR3 DNA reads TGTGCCAGCAGTCCCCCCCGGCTAGCGGGGGGCAAGCGGACCCAGTACTTC.

The chain joins TRBV4-2 to TRBJ2-5; no reliable D call. V shed 1 base and J shed 5 bases, with 11 bases lying between them. There are 14 residues in the CDR3. CDR1 and CDR2 (germline): LGHNA, YNFKEQ. As DNA, the CDR3 is TGTGCCAGCAGCCAAGCCCGAGAATGGGAGACCCAGTACTTC. Translated, it gives CASSQAREWETQYF.

This clonotype was found a few times. The chain carries TRBV7-2 and TRBJ2-5; 7 positions agree with TRBD1. The germline gives CDR1 SGHTA, CDR2 FQGNSA. V gave up 5 bases and J gave up 5 bases; unmatched junction bases: 8. The CDR3 runs 14 residues. The CDR3 region has the DNA TGTGCCAGCAGCACCAACAGGGGTCGCGAGACCCAGTACTTC. It is translated as CASSTNRGRETQYF.

V is TRBV28 and J is TRBJ2-1; 8 bases align to TRBD1. Per germline, CDR1 MDHEN and CDR2 SYDVKM. J lost 3 bases, V lost 3 bases, and 7 bases had no gene match. The CDR3 totals 16 residues. In DNA, the CDR3 is TGTGCCAGCAGTTTCAGGACAGGGTCGGGCTACAATGAGCAGTTCTTC. Protein: CASSFRTGSGYNEQFF.

The V and J genes are TRBV6-6 and TRBJ1-6, with 7 bases identical to TRBD1. V lost 5 bases and J lost 8; bases outside the gene matches: 6. This CDR3 is 14 amino acids long. From germline, CDR1 is MNHNY and CDR2 SVGAGI (reference sequence). CDR3 nucleotides: TGTGCCAGCAGTCCCCGGGACAGCCATTCACCCCTCCACTTT. The encoded protein is CASSPRDSHSPLHF.

This sequence joins TRBV18 and TRBJ2-1, with D perhaps TRBD2 (5 bases). The CDR3 sequence is 16 residues long. The germline V gene has CDR1 KGHSH and CDR2 LQKENI. V gave up 2 bases and J gave up 0 bases, with 11 bases separating them. DNA for the CDR3: TGTGCCAGCTCACCAGTGGACTTACTCTCCTACAATGAGCAGTTCTTC. Protein: CASSPVDLLSYNEQFF.

The chain has TRBV5-1 and TRBJ2-7; 8 bases are a match to TRBD2. This CDR3 region has 15 residues. Germline CDR1 and CDR2: SGHRS and YFSETQ. V was pared by 4 bases and J by 4 bases, with 10 bases of the junction left unmatched. CDR3 coding DNA: TGCGCCAGCAGCCATGAGGCGGGGGGACCTTACGAGCAGTACTTC. It is translated as CASSHEAGGPYEQYF. Filled out from reference TRBV5-1 and TRBJ2-7, the complete variable domain reads KAGVTQTPRYLIKTRGQQVTLSCSPISGHRSVSWYQQTPGQGLQFLFEYFSETQRNKGNFPGRFSGRQFSNSRSEMNVSTLELGDSALYLCASSHEAGGPYEQYFGPGTRLTVT.

The rearrangement links TRBV7-2 to TRBJ2-1; D might be TRBD2 (6 bases). CDR1 is SGHTA, CDR2 FQGNSA, per germline. V lost 5 bases and J lost 9, with 8 bases in between. The CDR3 has 11 residues. CDR3 region: CASSRGFEQFF. The CDR3 bases are TGTGCCAGCAGCCGGGGGTTTGAGCAGTTCTTC.